A selection of T cell receptor beta chains follows, all from one sample in a study of T cell repertoires in cytomegalovirus infection. TCRdb independently ran MiXCR on the reads; one entry per CDR3 protein. The sample has under 300,000 distinct CDR3 sequences, 15% to 20% seen once. The sample taken for sequencing was CD8+ T cells from PBMCs. Receptors originate from a human donor in good health (CMV status not recorded). Some clones in this sample may be carry-over from other donors' samples. CDR3s include the opening cysteine and the closing phenylalanine or tryptophan. A D gene is named only where the DNA matches it firmly. Size tells how often a clone was seen (once, few, many) or the class of an expanded clone, and some rows leave it out.

V	size	D	J	DNA	CDR3
TRBV7-2	many	-	TRBJ1-6	TGTGCCAGCAGCAATAACCCGACAGGACCCCTCCACTTT	CASSNNPTGPLHF
TRBV20-1	-	TRBD1	TRBJ1-5	TGCAGTGCCAATGCCGTCCGGACAGGGGGGTTTTCTAGCAATCAGCCCCAGCATTTT	CSANAVRTGGFSSNQPQHF
TRBV6-6	many	-	TRBJ1-3	TGTGCCAGCAGTTACTCCTCAGGGCCAGGAAACACCATATATTTT	CASSYSSGPGNTIYF
TRBV2	-	-	TRBJ2-7	TGTGCCAGCAGTGAATTGCCGGGGGCCTACGAGCAGTACTTC	CASSELPGAYEQYF
TRBV6-1	many	TRBD1	TRBJ1-6	TGTGCCAGCAGTGAACCACCGGGACAGCATTCACCCCTCCACTTT	CASSEPPGQHSPLHF
TRBV28	-	-	TRBJ2-2	TGTGCCAGCAGTTTACCGGATATGGGGGAGCTGTTTTTT	CASSLPDMGELFF
TRBV7-6	many	-	TRBJ2-6	TGTGCCAGCAGCTTAGACGGAAACTCTGGGGCCAACGTCCTGACTTTC	CASSLDGNSGANVLTF
TRBV7-6	many	-	TRBJ1-5	TGTGCCAGCAGCTTAATGGCCCCGGGGTTATATAGCAATCAGCCCCAGCATTTT	CASSLMAPGLYSNQPQHF
TRBV6-2/TRBV6-3	few	-	TRBJ1-2	TGTGCCAGCAGTTATTCAGGACGGACCTATGGCTACACCTTC	CASSYSGRTYGYTF
TRBV7-6	-	-	TRBJ2-5	TGTGCCAGCACGGACACTAGGACCCAGTACTTC	CASTDTRTQYF
TRBV7-8	-	TRBD2	TRBJ2-3	TGTGCCAGCAGCCTCCGGACAGCTGTAGCGGGGTGGACAGATACGCAGTATTTT	CASSLRTAVAGWTDTQYF
TRBV27	-	-	TRBJ2-1	TGTGCCAGCAGTTTTGTTCTTGGGGGGCAGACCTATGAGCAGTTCTTC	CASSFVLGGQTYEQFF
TRBV4-2	-	TRBD2	TRBJ2-7	TGTGCCAGCAGCCAATCTAGCGGGGGGCGATTACCCTACGAGCAGTACTTC	CASSQSSGGRLPYEQYF
TRBV7-9	many	-	TRBJ2-1	TGTGCCAGCAGCCCCCAAGGTCTACTAGCTAGCAATGAGCAGTTCTTC	CASSPQGLLASNEQFF
TRBV6-1	many	-	TRBJ2-7	TGTGCCAGCAGGACAACAGAGGGCAACGCCTACGAGCAGTACTTC	CASRTTEGNAYEQYF
TRBV27	few	TRBD1	TRBJ2-1	TGTGCCAGCAGTTTTGGACAGGGGGTAAATGAGCAGTTCTTC	CASSFGQGVNEQFF
TRBV7-9	-	TRBD1	TRBJ2-3	TGTGCCAGCAGTCCCCGGGGACAGGACACAGATACGCAGTATTTT	CASSPRGQDTDTQYF
TRBV7-2	many	TRBD1	TRBJ1-2	TGTGCCAGCAGCGACAGGACAGGGATTAACTATGGCTACACCTTC	CASSDRTGINYGYTF
TRBV20-1	few	TRBD1	TRBJ2-7	TGCAGTGCTAGAGGGACAGGAGACTACGAGCAGTACTTC	CSARGTGDYEQYF
TRBV7-9	many	TRBD2	TRBJ2-7	TGTGCCAGCAGCTCTAGCGGGGGCTACGAGCAGTACTTC	CASSSSGGYEQYF
TRBV28	-	-	TRBJ2-3	TGTGCCAGCACGAATCAGGACATGATTTACACAGATACGCAGTATTTT	CASTNQDMIYTDTQYF
TRBV29-1	few	-	TRBJ1-2	TGCAGCGTTCCACAGGAAGGCGGCTACACCTTC	CSVPQEGGYTF
TRBV5-4	-	-	TRBJ1-1	TGTGCCAGCAGCCAGCTCCTAAGGACAGAGAACACTGAAGCTTTCTTT	CASSQLLRTENTEAFF
TRBV27	few	-	TRBJ2-7	TGTGCCAGCAGTTTATCCCTGACCGACTCCTACGAGCAGTACTTC	CASSLSLTDSYEQYF
TRBV7-6	few	TRBD1	TRBJ1-2	TGTGCCAGCAGCCCATCCGGGACAGGGGCAAGGGGAGACTATGGCTACACCTTC	CASSPSGTGARGDYGYTF
TRBV15	-	-	TRBJ1-2	TGTGCCACCAGCAGAGACAGTAAGAACTATGGCTACACCTTC	CATSRDSKNYGYTF
TRBV19	-	TRBD1	TRBJ2-7	TGTGCCAGTAGTTCCTATCGGGACAGTATCTACGAGCAGTACTTC	CASSSYRDSIYEQYF
TRBV6-2/TRBV6-3	few	TRBD1	TRBJ1-5	TGTGCCAGCAGCAACGACAGGGAGTATCAGCCCCAGCATTTT	CASSNDREYQPQHF